This T cell receptor (beta chain) was observed in a study of blood T cells in healthy people across ages. Looked up from germline, CDR1 is KGHDR and CDR2 is SFDVKD. This CDR3 comprises 15 residues. Primed by a sample-barcoded 5' primer and a J-beta primer mix, a second PCR proceeded for roughly 6 to 12 cycles. MiXCR, run by TCRdb on the 5' RACE reads, gives a single entry per CDR3 protein. The sample has around 700,000 distinct CDR3 sequences, just under 25% seen once. This clonotype was counted only a few times. A read error may produce the germline difference seen at one junction end. The same sample was also studied in work on T cells of mothers and their children. Per that paper: A few healthy Caucasian mothers served as donors, and their six children did as well.

The chain joins TRBV24-1 to TRBJ1-4; unclear D gene. The sequencing input was blood. This receptor was taken from a boy younger than 18 in good health. CDR3 loop: CASSTTDATNEKLFF. The DNA for the CDR3 is TGTGCCAGCAGTACCACAGACGCAACTAATGAAAAACTGTTTTTT.